This T cell receptor beta chain was profiled in a study of CD8+ T cells in alopecia areata. Once RNA had been extracted, it was reverse transcribed into cDNA to act as the sequencing template. This table comes from immunoSEQ multiplex PCR, and its TCRdb copy is limited to in-frame clones, with some not included. The data hold fewer than 150,000 clones, with 50% to 65% observed a single time. The length of the CDR3 is 15 residues. V shed 6 bases and J shed 1 base, with 18 bases lying between them. The germline V gene has CDR1 SQVTM and CDR2 ANQGSEA. As to treatment: oral pan-JAK inhibitor, 5-10 mg twice daily.

The sequencing here drew on CD4+ T cells sorted from blood, taken at week 24, from a patient treated with tofacitinib. This TCR derives from a human donor with alopecia areata. The chain links TRBV29-1 to TRBJ1-1, with a possible D match to TRBD1 (6 bases). The CDR3 coding sequence is TGCAGCGTGACGTGGGGATGGACAGAGAACACTGAAGCTTTCTTT. It translates to CSVTWGWTENTEAFF. Variable domain in full (rest from reference TRBV29-1 and TRBJ1-1): SAVISQKPSRDICQRGTSLTIQCQVDSQVTMMFWYRQQPGQSLTLIATANQGSEATYESGFVIDKFPISRPNLTFSTLTVSNMSPEDSSIYLCSVTWGWTENTEAFFGQGTRLTVV.